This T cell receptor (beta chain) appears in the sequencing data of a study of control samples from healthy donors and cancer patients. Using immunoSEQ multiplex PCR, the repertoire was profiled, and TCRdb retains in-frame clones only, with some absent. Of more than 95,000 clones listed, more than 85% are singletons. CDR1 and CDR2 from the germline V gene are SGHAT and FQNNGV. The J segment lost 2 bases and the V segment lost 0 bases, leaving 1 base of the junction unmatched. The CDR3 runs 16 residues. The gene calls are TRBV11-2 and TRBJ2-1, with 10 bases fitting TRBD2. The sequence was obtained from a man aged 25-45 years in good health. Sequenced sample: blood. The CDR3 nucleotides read TGTGCCAGCAGCTTAGAACTAGCGGGGCCCTACAATGAGCAGTTCTTC. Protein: CASSLELAGPYNEQFF.